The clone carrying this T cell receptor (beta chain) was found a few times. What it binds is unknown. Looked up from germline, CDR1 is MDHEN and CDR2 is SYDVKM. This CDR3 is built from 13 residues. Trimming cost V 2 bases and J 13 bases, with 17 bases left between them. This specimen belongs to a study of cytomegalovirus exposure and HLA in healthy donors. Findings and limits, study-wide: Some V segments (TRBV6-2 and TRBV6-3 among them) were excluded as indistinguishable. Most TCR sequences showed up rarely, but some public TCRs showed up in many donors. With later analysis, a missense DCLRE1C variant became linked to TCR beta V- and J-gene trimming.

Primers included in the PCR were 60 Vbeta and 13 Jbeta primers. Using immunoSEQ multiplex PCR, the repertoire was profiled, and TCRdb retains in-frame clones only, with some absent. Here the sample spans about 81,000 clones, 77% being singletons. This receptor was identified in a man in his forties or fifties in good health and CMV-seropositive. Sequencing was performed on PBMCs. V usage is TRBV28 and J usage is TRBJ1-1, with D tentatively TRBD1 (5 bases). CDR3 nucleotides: TGTGCCAGCAGTTTAGGCACAGGTGCATGGGTTTTCTTT. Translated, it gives CASSLGTGAWVFF.